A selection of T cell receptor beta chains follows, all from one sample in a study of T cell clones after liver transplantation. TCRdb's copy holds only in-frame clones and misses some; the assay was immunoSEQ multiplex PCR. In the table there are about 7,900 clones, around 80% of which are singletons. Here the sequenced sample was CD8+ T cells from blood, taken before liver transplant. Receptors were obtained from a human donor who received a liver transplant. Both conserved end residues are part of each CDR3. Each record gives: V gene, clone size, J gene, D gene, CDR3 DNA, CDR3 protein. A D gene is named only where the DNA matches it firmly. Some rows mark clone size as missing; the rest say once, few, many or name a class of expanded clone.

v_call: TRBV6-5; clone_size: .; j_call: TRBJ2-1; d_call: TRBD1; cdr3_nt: TGTGCCAGCAGTTGGGGACAGTACAATGAGCAGTTCTTC; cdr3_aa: CASSWGQYNEQFF
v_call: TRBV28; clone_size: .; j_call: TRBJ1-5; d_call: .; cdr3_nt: TGTGCCAGCAGATCAGCGGGGGAACAGCCCCAGCATTTT; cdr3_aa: CASRSAGEQPQHF
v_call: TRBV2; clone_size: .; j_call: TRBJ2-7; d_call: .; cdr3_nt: TGTGCCAGCAGGAAACAGGGATTCTACGAGCAGTACTTC; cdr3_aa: CASRKQGFYEQYF
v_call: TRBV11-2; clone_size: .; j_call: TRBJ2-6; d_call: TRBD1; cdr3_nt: TGTGCCAGCAGCCCGCGCCCGCCCGCAGGACAGGTATCTCCCAACGTCCTGACTTTC; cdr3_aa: CASSPRPPAGQVSPNVLTF
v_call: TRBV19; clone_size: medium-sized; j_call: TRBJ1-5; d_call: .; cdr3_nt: TGTGCCAGTAGTATATCGGGGGATCGCAATCAGCCCCAGCATTTT; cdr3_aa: CASSISGDRNQPQHF
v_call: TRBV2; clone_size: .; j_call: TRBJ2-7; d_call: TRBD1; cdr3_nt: TGTGCCAGCACGCAACCGGGACAGACCTACGAGCAGTACTTC; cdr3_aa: CASTQPGQTYEQYF
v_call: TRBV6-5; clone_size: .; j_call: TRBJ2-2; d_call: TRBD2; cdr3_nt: TGTGCCAGCAGTTATGGGGGGGGATCCACCGGGGAGCTGTTTTTT; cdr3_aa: CASSYGGGSTGELFF
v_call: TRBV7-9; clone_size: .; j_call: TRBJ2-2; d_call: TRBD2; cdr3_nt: TGTGCCAGCAGCTCGACTAGCGGGGGCACCGGGGAGCTGTTTTTT; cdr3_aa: CASSSTSGGTGELFF
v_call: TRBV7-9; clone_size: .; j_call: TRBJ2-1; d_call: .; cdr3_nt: TGTGCCAGCAGCTTAGCCGGCCCAGGGGGGAATGAGCAGTTCTTC; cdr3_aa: CASSLAGPGGNEQFF
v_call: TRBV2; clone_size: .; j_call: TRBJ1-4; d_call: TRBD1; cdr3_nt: TGTGCCAGCAGGGACAGGGGGTATGGGGAAAAACTGTTTTTT; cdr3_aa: CASRDRGYGEKLFF
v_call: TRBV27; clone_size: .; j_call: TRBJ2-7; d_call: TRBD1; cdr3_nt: TGTGCCAGCAGTTCCGGACAGGGGCCCGCCGAGCAGTACTTC; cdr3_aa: CASSSGQGPAEQYF
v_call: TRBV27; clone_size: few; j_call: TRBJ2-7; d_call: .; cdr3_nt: TGTGCCAGCAGTTTGTTTGCGGCATACGAGCAGTACTTC; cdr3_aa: CASSLFAAYEQYF
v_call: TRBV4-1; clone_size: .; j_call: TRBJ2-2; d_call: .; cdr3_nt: TGCGCCAGCAGCCAACAGGGCGACGGGGAGCTGTTTTTT; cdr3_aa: CASSQQGDGELFF
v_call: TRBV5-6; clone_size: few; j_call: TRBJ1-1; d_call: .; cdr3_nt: TGTGCCAGCAGCTTGGCCGCGGGCAGGAAAGTAGCTTTCTTT; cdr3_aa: CASSLAAGRKVAFF
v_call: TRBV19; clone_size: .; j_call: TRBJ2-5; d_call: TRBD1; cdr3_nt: TGTGCCAGTAGTACTGGGACAGGGGCTGGAGAGACCCAGTACTTC; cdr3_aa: CASSTGTGAGETQYF
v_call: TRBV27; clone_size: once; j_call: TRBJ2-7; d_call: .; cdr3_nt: TGTGCCACTGACATGGGGACACCGGCCTTCCGCTACGAGCAGTACTTC; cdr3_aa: CATDMGTPAFRYEQYF
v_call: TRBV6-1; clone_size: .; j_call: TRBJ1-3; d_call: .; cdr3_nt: TGTGCCAGCAGTGAGGTCCCTCAGGGCTCTGGAAACACCATATATTTT; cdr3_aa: CASSEVPQGSGNTIYF
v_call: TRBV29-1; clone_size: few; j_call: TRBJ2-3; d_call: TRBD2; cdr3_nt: TGCAGCGTCGATGGGACTAGCGGGGAGGGGATTCGAGGAGATACGCAGTATTTT; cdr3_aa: CSVDGTSGEGIRGDTQYF
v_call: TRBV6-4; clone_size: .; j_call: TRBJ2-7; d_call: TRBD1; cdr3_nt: TGTGCCAGCAGTGAAAACCGACAGGGGGAGAGCTCCTACGAGCAGTACTTC; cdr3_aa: CASSENRQGESSYEQYF
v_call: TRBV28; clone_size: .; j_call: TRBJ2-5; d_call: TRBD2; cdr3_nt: TGTGCCAGCAGTTTGTCCCTCCGGGAGGGGCCAGGGGAGACCCAGTACTTC; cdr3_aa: CASSLSLREGPGETQYF